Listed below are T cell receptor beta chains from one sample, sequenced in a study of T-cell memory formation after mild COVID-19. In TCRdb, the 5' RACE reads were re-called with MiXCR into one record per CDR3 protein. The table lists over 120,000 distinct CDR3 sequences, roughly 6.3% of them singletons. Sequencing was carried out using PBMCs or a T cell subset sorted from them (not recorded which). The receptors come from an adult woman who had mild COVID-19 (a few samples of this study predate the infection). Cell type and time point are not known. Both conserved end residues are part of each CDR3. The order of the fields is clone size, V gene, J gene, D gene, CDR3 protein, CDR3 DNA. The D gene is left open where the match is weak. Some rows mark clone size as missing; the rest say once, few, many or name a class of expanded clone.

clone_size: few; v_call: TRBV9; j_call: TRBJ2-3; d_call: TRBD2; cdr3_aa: CASSVDGIGGDTDTQYF; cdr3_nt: TGTGCCAGCAGCGTAGACGGTATCGGGGGGGACACAGATACGCAGTATTTT
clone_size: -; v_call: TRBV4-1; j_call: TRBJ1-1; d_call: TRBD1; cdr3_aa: CASSQDRTQGGITEAFF; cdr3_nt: TGCGCCAGCAGCCAAGACCGAACTCAGGGGGGGATCACTGAAGCTTTCTTT
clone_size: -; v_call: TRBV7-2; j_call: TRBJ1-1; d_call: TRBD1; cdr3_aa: CASSLTRTGIPMNTEAFF; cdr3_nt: TGTGCCAGCAGCTTAACCCGGACAGGAATACCCATGAACACTGAAGCTTTCTTT
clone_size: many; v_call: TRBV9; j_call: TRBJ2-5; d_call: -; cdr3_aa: CASSVGGQPAQETQYF; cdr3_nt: TGTGCCAGCAGCGTGGGGGGGCAGCCCGCCCAAGAGACCCAGTACTTC
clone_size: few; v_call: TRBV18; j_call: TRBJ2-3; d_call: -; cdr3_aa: CASSPPSPSTDTQYF; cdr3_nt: TGTGCCAGCTCACCCCCCAGCCCTAGCACAGATACGCAGTATTTT
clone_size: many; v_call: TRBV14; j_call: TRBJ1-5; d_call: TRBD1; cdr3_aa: CASSLDRGQPQHF; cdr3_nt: TGTGCCAGCAGTTTGGACAGGGGCCAGCCCCAGCATTTT
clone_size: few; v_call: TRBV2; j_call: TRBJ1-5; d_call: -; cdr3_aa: CASRPRAGNQPQHF; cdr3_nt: TGTGCCAGCAGACCACGGGCAGGCAATCAGCCCCAGCATTTT
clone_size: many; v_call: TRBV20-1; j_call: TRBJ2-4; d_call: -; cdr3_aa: CSARTQRVVAKNIQYF; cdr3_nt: TGCAGTGCTAGGACCCAGCGGGTCGTAGCCAAAAACATTCAGTACTTC
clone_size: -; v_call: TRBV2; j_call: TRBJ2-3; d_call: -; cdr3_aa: CASSPYYRTDTQYF; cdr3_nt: TGTGCCAGCAGTCCTTATTATAGGACAGATACGCAGTATTTT
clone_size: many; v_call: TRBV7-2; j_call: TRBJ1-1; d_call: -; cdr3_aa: CASSLARGWVLGSEAFF; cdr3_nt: TGTGCCAGCAGCTTAGCGCGAGGGTGGGTCCTTGGCTCTGAAGCTTTCTTT
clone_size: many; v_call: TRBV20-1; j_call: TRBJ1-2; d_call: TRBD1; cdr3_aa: CSGTGNYGYTF; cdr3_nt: TGCAGTGGGACAGGGAACTATGGCTACACCTTC
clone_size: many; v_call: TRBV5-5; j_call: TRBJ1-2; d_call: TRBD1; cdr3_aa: CASSLDRLIGYTF; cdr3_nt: TGTGCCAGCAGCCTGGACAGGCTCATTGGCTACACCTTC
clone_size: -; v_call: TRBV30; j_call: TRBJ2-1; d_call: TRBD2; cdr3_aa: CAWSVSGGSLKNEQFF; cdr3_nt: TGTGCCTGGAGTGTCAGCGGGGGGTCGTTGAAGAATGAGCAGTTCTTC
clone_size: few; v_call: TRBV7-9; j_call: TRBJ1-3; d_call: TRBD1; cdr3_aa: CASSHGTGGASGNTIYF; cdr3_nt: TGTGCCAGCAGCCATGGGACAGGGGGCGCATCTGGAAACACCATATATTTT
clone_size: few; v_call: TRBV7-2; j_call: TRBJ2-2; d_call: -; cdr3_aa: CASSSPGTGNTGELFF; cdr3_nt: TGTGCCAGCAGCTCCCCCGGGACTGGGAACACCGGGGAGCTGTTTTTT
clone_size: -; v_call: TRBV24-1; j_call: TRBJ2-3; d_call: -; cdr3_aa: CATSDPTSFDTDTQYF; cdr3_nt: TGTGCCACCAGTGATCCTACTAGTTTTGACACAGATACGCAGTATTTT
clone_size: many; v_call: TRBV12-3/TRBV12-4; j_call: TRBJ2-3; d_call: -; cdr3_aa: CASSLNSGRISSTDTQYF; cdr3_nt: TGTGCCAGCAGTTTAAATTCCGGGCGGATATCTAGCACAGATACGCAGTATTTT
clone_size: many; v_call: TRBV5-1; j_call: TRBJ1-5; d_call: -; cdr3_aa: CASSWAGDQPQHF; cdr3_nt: TGCGCCAGCAGCTGGGCTGGGGATCAGCCCCAGCATTTT
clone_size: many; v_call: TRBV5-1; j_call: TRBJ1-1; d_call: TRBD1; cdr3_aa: CASSFSARTGARF; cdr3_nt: TGCGCCAGCAGCTTTTCGGCCAGGACAGGGGCCCGCTTT
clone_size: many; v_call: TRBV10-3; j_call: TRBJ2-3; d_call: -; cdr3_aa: CAISEWGVSTDTQYF; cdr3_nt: TGTGCCATCAGTGAGTGGGGGGTCAGCACAGATACGCAGTATTTT
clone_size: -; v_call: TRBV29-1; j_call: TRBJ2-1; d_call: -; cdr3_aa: CSVETERHGEQFF; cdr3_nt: TGCAGCGTTGAGACAGAGAGGCATGGTGAGCAGTTCTTC
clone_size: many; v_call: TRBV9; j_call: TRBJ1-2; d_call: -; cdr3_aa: CASSVAGNYGYTF; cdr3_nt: TGTGCCAGCAGCGTAGCTGGGAACTATGGCTACACCTTC
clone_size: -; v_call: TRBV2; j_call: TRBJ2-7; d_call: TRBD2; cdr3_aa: CASSTRTSAQTQYF; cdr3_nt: TGTGCCAGCTCCACCCGGACTAGCGCACAGACGCAGTACTTC
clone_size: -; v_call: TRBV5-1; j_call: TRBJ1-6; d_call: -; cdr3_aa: CASRAAGNSPLHF; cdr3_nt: TGCGCCAGCAGGGCTGCGGGCAATTCACCCCTCCACTTT
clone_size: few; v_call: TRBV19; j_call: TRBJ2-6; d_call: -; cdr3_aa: CASNQVNSGANVLTF; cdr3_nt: TGTGCCAGTAATCAGGTTAACTCTGGGGCCAACGTCCTGACTTTC
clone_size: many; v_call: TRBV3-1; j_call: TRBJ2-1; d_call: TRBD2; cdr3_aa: CASSRDTGTRSNEQFF; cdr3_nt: TGTGCCAGCAGCCGCGATACCGGGACTAGAAGCAATGAGCAGTTCTTC
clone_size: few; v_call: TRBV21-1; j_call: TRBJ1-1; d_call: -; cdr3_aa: CASSIRQGQTLLYTEAFF; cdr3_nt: TGTGCCAGCAGCATTAGACAGGGACAAACCCTTCTGTACACTGAAGCTTTCTTT